Sequencing of this TCR beta chain was carried out in a study of blood T cell repertoires in COVID-19. Overall study: COVID-19 samples, acute and convalescent, were from the United States, Italy and Spain. The analysed material was cDNA or gDNA that came from T cells, B-cell-depleted T cells, or PBMCs.

TCRdb's table, derived via immunoSEQ multiplex PCR, lists solely in-frame clones and lacks some. The repertoire holds tens of thousands of clones, with 75% to 90% as singletons. The germline V gene encodes CDR1 SGHDT and CDR2 YYEEEE. CDR3 length equals 16 residues. V lost 4 bases to trimming and J lost 4 bases; unmatched junction nucleotides: 9. The rearrangement uses TRBV5-6 and TRBJ1-1; TRBD1 matches at 11 bases. The source of this sequence is a human donor in a cohort sampled during active COVID-19. The sample was peripheral blood. CDR3 sequence (DNA): TGTGCCAGCAGCCCCCGGGACAGGGGGTCGGGCACTGAAGCTTTCTTT. Translating gives CASSPRDRGSGTEAFF.